Listed below are T cell receptor beta chains from one sample, sequenced in a study of shared clonotypes between healthy human individuals. TCRdb's table, derived via immunoSEQ multiplex PCR, lists solely in-frame clones and lacks some. The sample gives 1,500,000 or so clones, just under 99% of which show up once; 0.36% is in the top ten. The sequenced sample consisted of naive CD4+ T cells sorted from blood. These receptors all stem from a man under 40 in good health. Each CDR3 is given with its conserved first and last residue. The D gene is left open where the match is weak. Not all rows give a size; the values are once, few, many and, for expanded clones, a class.

once	NA	TRBV2	TRBJ2-7	CASSRKEDILSSYEQYF	TGTGCCAGCAGTCGAAAGGAAGACATCCTGAGCTCCTACGAGCAGTACTTC
NA	TRBD1	TRBV10-3	TRBJ1-5	CAISESRDRNQPQHF	TGTGCCATCAGTGAGTCCAGGGACAGGAATCAGCCCCAGCATTTT
NA	TRBD1	TRBV5-4	TRBJ2-7	CASSHRDRGFEQYF	TGTGCCAGCAGCCATAGGGACAGGGGTTTCGAGCAGTACTTC
NA	NA	TRBV5-1	TRBJ1-5	CASSLDTNQPQHF	TGCGCCAGCAGCTTGGATACCAATCAGCCCCAGCATTTT
NA	NA	TRBV19	TRBJ1-2	CASSKGNYGYTF	TGTGCCAGTAGTAAGGGGAACTATGGCTACACCTTC
NA	NA	TRBV6-5	TRBJ1-1	CASSYARGGTEAFF	TGTGCCAGCAGTTACGCCAGGGGCGGCACTGAAGCTTTCTTT
NA	TRBD2	TRBV19	TRBJ2-5	CASSIGSGNQETQYF	TGTGCCAGTAGTATTGGTAGCGGGAACCAAGAGACCCAGTACTTC
NA	NA	TRBV2	TRBJ1-1	CASSLLDTEAFF	TGTGCCAGCAGTCTCCTCGACACTGAAGCTTTCTTT
NA	TRBD2	TRBV6-1	TRBJ2-1	CATSTGGRGYNEQFF	TGTGCCACAAGTACGGGAGGTCGAGGTTACAATGAGCAGTTCTTC
NA	NA	TRBV29-1	TRBJ2-1	CSVESGPRVNEQFF	TGCAGCGTTGAATCGGGACCAAGAGTCAATGAGCAGTTCTTC
NA	NA	TRBV28	TRBJ2-6	CASSNVPESGANVLTF	TGTGCCAGCAGTAACGTCCCGGAATCTGGGGCCAACGTCCTGACTTTC
NA	NA	TRBV7-9	TRBJ1-4	CASIPYRGGVGEKLFF	TGTGCCAGCATCCCCTATCGAGGAGGGGTCGGTGAAAAACTGTTTTTT
NA	NA	TRBV6-5	TRBJ2-3	CASSSSRDTQYF	TGTGCCAGCAGTTCCTCACGGGATACGCAGTATTTT
NA	NA	TRBV28	TRBJ2-7	CASSLAGTPSYEQYF	TGTGCCAGCAGTTTAGCCGGGACTCCCTCCTACGAGCAGTACTTC
NA	NA	TRBV5-4	TRBJ1-1	CASSPTLQNTEAFF	TGTGCCAGCAGCCCTACGCTACAGAACACTGAAGCTTTCTTT
NA	NA	TRBV5-1	TRBJ1-2	CASSLGQGRYTF	TGCGCCAGCAGCTTGGGCCAGGGACGGTACACCTTC
NA	NA	TRBV5-1	TRBJ2-1	CASTSGPLGEQFF	TGCGCCAGCACCTCCGGGCCCCTGGGGGAGCAGTTCTTC
NA	TRBD1	TRBV7-3	TRBJ2-7	CASRPRDRVNEQYF	TGTGCCAGCAGACCCAGGGACAGGGTTAACGAGCAGTACTTC
NA	TRBD1	TRBV5-1	TRBJ1-1	CASSSLGQGTAEAFF	TGCGCCAGCAGCTCTCTGGGACAGGGGACGGCTGAAGCTTTCTTT
NA	TRBD1	TRBV27	TRBJ1-2	CASSLAGTGGSGYTF	TGTGCCAGCAGTCTGGCCGGGACAGGGGGCTCTGGCTACACCTTC
NA	NA	TRBV19	TRBJ1-5	CASSSHRTNQPQHF	TGTGCCAGTAGTTCCCACAGGACTAATCAGCCCCAGCATTTT
NA	NA	TRBV19	TRBJ2-7	CASSLQYF	TGTGCCAGTAGCCTTCAGTACTTC
NA	TRBD2	TRBV6-1	TRBJ2-1	CASSEPDRLAGDASYNEQFF	TGTGCCAGCAGTGAGCCCGACCGGCTAGCGGGAGATGCCTCCTACAATGAGCAGTTCTTC
NA	NA	TRBV5-1	TRBJ2-1	CASSLEDLHNEQFF	TGCGCCAGCAGCTTGGAGGATCTTCACAATGAGCAGTTCTTC
NA	TRBD2	TRBV5-5	TRBJ2-1	CASSRRLAEYNEQFF	TGTGCCAGCAGCCGCAGGCTAGCGGAGTACAATGAGCAGTTCTTC
NA	TRBD2	TRBV25-1	TRBJ2-2	CASRAAGLAGAGELFF	TGTGCCAGCAGAGCCGCCGGACTAGCGGGAGCCGGGGAGCTGTTTTTT
NA	TRBD2	TRBV14	TRBJ2-1	CASSPLRGREGPSSSSYNEQFF	TGTGCCAGCAGCCCTTTAAGAGGACGGGAGGGCCCCTCCTCAAGCTCCTACAATGAGCAGTTCTTC
NA	TRBD1	TRBV28	TRBJ2-2	CASSPPVPGQVTGELFF	TGTGCCAGCAGTCCACCTGTACCGGGACAGGTTACCGGGGAGCTGTTTTTT
NA	NA	TRBV27	TRBJ1-5	CASTSLGEGNQPQHF	TGTGCCAGCACCTCGTTAGGGGAAGGCAATCAGCCCCAGCATTTT
NA	TRBD2	TRBV25-1	TRBJ2-3	CASSEASGRSGDTQYF	TGTGCCAGCAGTGAGGCTAGCGGGAGGAGTGGGGATACGCAGTATTTT
NA	NA	TRBV5-1	TRBJ1-1	CASSLQGYTEAFF	TGCGCCAGCAGCTTACAGGGATACACTGAAGCTTTCTTT
once	NA	TRBV7-9	TRBJ1-2	CASSWDLGTPRENYGYTF	TGTGCCAGCAGCTGGGACCTTGGGACTCCCAGAGAGAACTATGGCTACACCTTC
NA	NA	TRBV5-4	TRBJ2-5	CASSRPGALQETQYF	TGTGCCAGCAGCCGCCCAGGGGCCCTACAAGAGACCCAGTACTTC
NA	TRBD2	TRBV29-1	TRBJ2-5	CSTNLAGIGETQYF	TGCAGTACTAACCTAGCGGGAATCGGGGAGACCCAGTACTTC
NA	TRBD2	TRBV5-1	TRBJ2-3	CASSIGLARAADTQYF	TGCGCCAGCAGCATAGGACTAGCGAGAGCGGCGGATACGCAGTATTTT
once	NA	TRBV5-1	TRBJ2-1	CASSFRGPSYNEQFF	TGCGCCAGCAGCTTCCGTGGACCCTCCTACAATGAGCAGTTCTTC
NA	NA	TRBV2	TRBJ1-1	CASSELGQAHTEAFF	TGTGCCAGCAGTGAACTTGGGCAAGCGCACACTGAAGCTTTCTTT
NA	TRBD1	TRBV15	TRBJ1-1	CATSRENRGWTEAFF	TGTGCCACCAGCAGAGAAAACAGGGGGTGGACTGAAGCTTTCTTT
NA	NA	TRBV29-1	TRBJ2-5	CSVEGTRFDVETQYF	TGCAGCGTTGAGGGAACTAGATTTGACGTGGAGACCCAGTACTTC
NA	NA	TRBV6-5	TRBJ2-7	CASSYSQAYSYEQYF	TGTGCCAGCAGTTACTCGCAGGCCTACTCCTACGAGCAGTACTTC
NA	TRBD1	TRBV5-4	TRBJ1-1	CASSLQGAIMNTEAFF	TGTGCCAGCAGCTTACAGGGGGCTATCATGAACACTGAAGCTTTCTTT